Presented here are 6 T cell receptor beta chains from one specimen sequenced in a study of response to subunit inactivated influenza vaccine. TCRdb processed the RT-PCR reads anew with MiXCR; each CDR3 protein has one entry. The data show 710,000 or so distinct CDR3 sequences, with 15% to 19% seen just once and 11% held by the top ten. This sample comprised PBMCs from blood, obtained 11 to 12 days after vaccination. The origin of the receptors is a man aged 45-65 years who received an inactivated influenza vaccine.

Details on this clonotype: Just one base apart from a much larger clone, this may be a read error. The chain employs TRBV20-1 and TRBJ2-5; no reliable D call. Germline CDR1 DFQATT, CDR2 SNEGSKA (reference sequence). The CDR3 loop spans 13 amino acids. This CDR3 is CSATPPGLENQYF. In DNA form, the CDR3 reads TGCAGTGCTACCCCCCCCGGTTTAGAGAACCAGTACTTC.

The V and J genes are TRBV5-1 and TRBJ2-3; 8 bases are shared with TRBD2. V shed 0 bases and J 3 bases; nucleotides not matched to a gene: 6. This CDR3 has 16 amino acids. CDR1 and CDR2 from the germline V gene are SGHRS and YFSETQ. The CDR3 DNA reads as TGCGCCAGCAGCTTGGAATACGGGGGGGCGACAGATACGCAGTATTTT. Protein product: CASSLEYGGATDTQYF.

This clonotype was detected only a few times. The chain employs TRBV18 and TRBJ2-1; 8 positions agree with TRBD1. CDR3 length: 14 residues. Germline CDR1 is KGHSH and CDR2 is LQKENI. J lost 15 bases, V lost 4 bases, and 14 bases had no gene match. This CDR3 is CASSQFEAGGNRFF. Written as DNA, the CDR3 is TGTGCCAGCTCACAGTTTGAGGCAGGGGGCAACCGGTTCTTC.

The V call is TRBV7-9, the J call TRBJ2-7; 7 nucleotides line up with TRBD1. The CDR3 runs 16 residues. Germline-derived CDR1 and CDR2 are SEHNR and FQNEAQ (reference sequence). V trimming: 5 bases; J trimming: 0 bases; junction bases outside the gene matches: 10. The CDR3 nucleotides are TGTGCCAGCAGCCCCGTGGACAGGAGGAGCTCCTACGAGCAGTACTTC. Translated: CASSPVDRRSSYEQYF.

This clonotype was seen many times. The chain couples TRBV7-2 to TRBJ2-7; 8 nucleotides match TRBD1. V trimming: 6 bases; J trimming: 6 bases; junction bases outside the gene matches: 4. CDR1 and CDR2 from the germline V gene are SGHTA and FQGNSA. The CDR3 has 12 residues. The CDR3 loop reads CASRPDRGEQYF. CDR3 nucleotide sequence: TGTGCCAGCAGACCCGACAGGGGCGAGCAGTACTTC.

This clonotype has just a few counts. The chain employs TRBV12-3 or TRBV12-4 and TRBJ1-3, with 7 bases matching TRBD1. V dropped 6 bases and J dropped 4; count of bases not matched to a gene: 9. This CDR3 comprises 15 residues. The CDR3 bases are TGTGCCAGCAGCGACCGACAGGGCCGAGGAAACACCATATATTTT. Translated: CASSDRQGRGNTIYF.